The sequence of this T cell receptor beta chain was determined in a study of T-cell memory formation after mild COVID-19. Looking at the study overall: For the most part, TCR clusters were specific to one donor.

Study-wide findings and caveats: CD4+ contracting clones were mainly CM and EM; CD8+ ones, EMRA.

From the 5' RACE reads, TCRdb called clonotypes with MiXCR, one entry per CDR3 protein. Of approximately 500,000 distinct CDR3 sequences listed, nearly 25% are singletons. As regards this clonotype: Its antigen is not known.

The receptor was derived from an adult woman who had mild COVID-19 (a few samples of this study predate the infection). Cell type and time point are not known. Sequencing input: PBMCs or a T cell subset sorted from them (not recorded which).

The CDR3 region has the DNA TGTGCCAGCAGCCCCGGGGAGGCTCCCTACGAGCAGTACTTC. Its translation: CASSPGEAPYEQYF. The chain has TRBV12-3 or TRBV12-4 and TRBJ2-7, with TRBD2 as a possible D gene (6 bases). This CDR3 is built from 14 residues. Trimming took off 6 bases at V and 2 bases at J, with 14 bases between the two ends.